A selection of T cell receptor beta chains follows, all from one sample in a study of OX40 agonist ivuxolimab in advanced cancers. TCRdb keeps only in-frame clones here, not all; method: immunoSEQ multiplex PCR. Here the sample spans under 85,000 clones, about 93% being singletons. The starting material was CD4+ or CD8+ T cells sorted from blood, obtained in a trial of the OX40 agonist ivuxolimab. These receptors came from an adult with an advanced solid tumor such as melanoma, head and neck, liver or kidney cancer. Both conserved end residues are trimmed from each CDR3.

TRBV5-4,TRBJ1-1,ASSIRGIEAF
TRBV2,TRBJ2-1,ASSVFGQSSGRLGSDEQF
TRBV9,TRBJ2-1,ASSVEERAHNEQF
TRBV30,TRBJ1-1,AWSVRSHEAF
TRBV11-2,TRBJ2-5,ASSDRTGGEETQY
TRBV6-5,TRBJ1-6,ASRLGQGNSPLH
TRBV29-1,TRBJ2-7,SVPGTGGIYEQY
TRBV27,TRBJ1-4,ASSPLYSSTNEKLF
TRBV4-3,TRBJ2-2,ASSQELTTGELF
TRBV4-1,TRBJ2-5,ASSQDTGAWETQY